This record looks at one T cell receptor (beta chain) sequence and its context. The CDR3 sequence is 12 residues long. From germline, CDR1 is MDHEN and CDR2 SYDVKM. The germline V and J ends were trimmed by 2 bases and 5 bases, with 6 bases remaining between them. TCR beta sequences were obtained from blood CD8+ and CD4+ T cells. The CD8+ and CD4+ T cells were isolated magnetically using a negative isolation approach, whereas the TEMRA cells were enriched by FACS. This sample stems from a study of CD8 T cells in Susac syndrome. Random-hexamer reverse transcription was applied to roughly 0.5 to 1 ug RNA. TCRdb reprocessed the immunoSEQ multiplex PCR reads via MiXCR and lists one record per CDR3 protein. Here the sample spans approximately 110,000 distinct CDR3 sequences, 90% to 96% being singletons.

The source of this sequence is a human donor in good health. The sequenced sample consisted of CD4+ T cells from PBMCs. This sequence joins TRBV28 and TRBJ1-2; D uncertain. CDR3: CASSLTGYGYTF. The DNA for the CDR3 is TGTGCCAGCAGTTTAACGGGGTATGGCTACACCTTC.